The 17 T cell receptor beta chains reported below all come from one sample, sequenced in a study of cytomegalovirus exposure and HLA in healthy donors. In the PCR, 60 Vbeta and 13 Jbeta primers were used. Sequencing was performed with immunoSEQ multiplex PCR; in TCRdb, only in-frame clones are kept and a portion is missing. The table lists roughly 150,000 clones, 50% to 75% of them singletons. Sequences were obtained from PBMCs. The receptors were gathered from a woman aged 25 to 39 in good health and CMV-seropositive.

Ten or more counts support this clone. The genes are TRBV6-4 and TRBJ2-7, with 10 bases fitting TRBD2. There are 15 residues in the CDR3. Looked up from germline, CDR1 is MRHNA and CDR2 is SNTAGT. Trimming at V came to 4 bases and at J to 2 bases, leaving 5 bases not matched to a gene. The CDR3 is CASSAELAGPYEQYF. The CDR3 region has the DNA TGTGCCAGCAGTGCCGAACTAGCGGGGCCCTACGAGCAGTACTTC.

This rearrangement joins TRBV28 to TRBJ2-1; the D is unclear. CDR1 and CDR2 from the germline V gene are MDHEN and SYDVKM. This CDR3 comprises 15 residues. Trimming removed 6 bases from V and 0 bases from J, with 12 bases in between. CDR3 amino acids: CASSAPSGSYNEQFF. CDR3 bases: TGTGCCAGCAGCGCCCCTTCCGGCTCCTACAATGAGCAGTTCTTC.

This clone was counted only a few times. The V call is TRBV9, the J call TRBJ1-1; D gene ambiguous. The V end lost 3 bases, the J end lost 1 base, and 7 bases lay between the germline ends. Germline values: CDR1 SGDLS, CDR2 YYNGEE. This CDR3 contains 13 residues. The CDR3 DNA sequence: TGTGCCAGCAGCGCGTACAGGAACACTGAAGCTTTCTTT. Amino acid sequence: CASSAYRNTEAFF. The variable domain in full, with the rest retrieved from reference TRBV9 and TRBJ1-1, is DSGVTQTPKHLITATGQRVTLRCSPRSGDLSVYWYQQSLDQGLQFLIQYYNGEERAKGNILERFSAQQFPDLHSELNLSSLELGDSALYFCASSAYRNTEAFFGQGTRLTVV.

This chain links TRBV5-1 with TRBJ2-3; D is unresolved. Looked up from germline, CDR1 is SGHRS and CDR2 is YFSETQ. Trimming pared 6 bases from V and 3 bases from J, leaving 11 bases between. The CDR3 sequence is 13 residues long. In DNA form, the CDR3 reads TGCGCCAGCATTCGCCCCCAGACAGATACGCAGTATTTT. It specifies CASIRPQTDTQYF.

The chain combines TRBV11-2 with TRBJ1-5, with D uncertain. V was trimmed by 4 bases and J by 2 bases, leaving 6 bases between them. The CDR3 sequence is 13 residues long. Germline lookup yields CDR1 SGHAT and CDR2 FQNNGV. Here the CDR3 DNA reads TGTGCCAGCAGCTCGCAGGGCAATCAGCCCCAGCATTTT. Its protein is CASSSQGNQPQHF.

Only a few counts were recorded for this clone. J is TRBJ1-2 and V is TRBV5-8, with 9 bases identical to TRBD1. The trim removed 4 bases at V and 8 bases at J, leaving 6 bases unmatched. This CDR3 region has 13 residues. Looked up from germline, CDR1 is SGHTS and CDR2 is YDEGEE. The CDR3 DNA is TGTGCCAGCAGCCAACCGGGACAGGGCGGCTACACCTTC. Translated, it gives CASSQPGQGGYTF.

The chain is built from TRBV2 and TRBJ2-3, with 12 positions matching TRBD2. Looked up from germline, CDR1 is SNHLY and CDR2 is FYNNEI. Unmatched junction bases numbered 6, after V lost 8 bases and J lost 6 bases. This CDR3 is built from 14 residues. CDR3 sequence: CASVRTSGIDTQYF. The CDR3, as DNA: TGTGCCAGCGTCCGGACTAGCGGGATTGATACGCAGTATTTT.

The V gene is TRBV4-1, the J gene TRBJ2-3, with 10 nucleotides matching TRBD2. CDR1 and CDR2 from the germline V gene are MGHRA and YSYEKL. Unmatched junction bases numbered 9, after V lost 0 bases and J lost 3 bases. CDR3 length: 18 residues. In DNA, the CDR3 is TGCGCCAGCAGCCAAGATAAGTCTAGCGGGAGTGAAACAGATACGCAGTATTTT. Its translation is CASSQDKSSGSETDTQYF.

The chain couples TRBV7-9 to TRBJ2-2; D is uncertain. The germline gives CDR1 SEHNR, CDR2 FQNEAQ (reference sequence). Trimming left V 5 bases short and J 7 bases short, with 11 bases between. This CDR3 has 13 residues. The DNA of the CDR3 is TGTGCCAGCAGCCCTTTTGTTTTCGGGGAGCTGTTTTTT. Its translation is CASSPFVFGELFF.

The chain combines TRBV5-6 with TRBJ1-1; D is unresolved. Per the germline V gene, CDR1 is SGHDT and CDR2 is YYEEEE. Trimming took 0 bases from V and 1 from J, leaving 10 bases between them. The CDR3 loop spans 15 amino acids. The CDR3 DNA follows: TGTGCCAGCAGCTTGGGTCGCCTACCGAACACTGAAGCTTTCTTT. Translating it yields CASSLGRLPNTEAFF.

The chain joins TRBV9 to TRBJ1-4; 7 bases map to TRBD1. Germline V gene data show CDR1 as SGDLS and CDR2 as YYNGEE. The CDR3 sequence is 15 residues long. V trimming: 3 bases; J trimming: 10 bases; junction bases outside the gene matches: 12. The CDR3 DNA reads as TGTGCCAGCAGCGAGTATGGACAGGCGGAGGGAAAACTGTTTTTT. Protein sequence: CASSEYGQAEGKLFF.

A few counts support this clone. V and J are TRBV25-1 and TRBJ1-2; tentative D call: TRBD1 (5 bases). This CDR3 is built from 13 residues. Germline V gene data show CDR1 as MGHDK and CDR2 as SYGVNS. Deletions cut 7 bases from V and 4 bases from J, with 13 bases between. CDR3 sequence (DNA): TGTGCCAGCACCCGTGGGGGGACCTATGGCTACACCTTC. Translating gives CASTRGGTYGYTF.

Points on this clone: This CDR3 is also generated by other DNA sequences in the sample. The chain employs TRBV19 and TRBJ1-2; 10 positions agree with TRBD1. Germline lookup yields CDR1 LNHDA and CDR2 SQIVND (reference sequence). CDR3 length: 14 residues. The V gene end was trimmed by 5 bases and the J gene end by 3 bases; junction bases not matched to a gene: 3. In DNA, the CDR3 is TGTGCCAGTAGTCTGGACAGGGGGGACTATGGCTACACCTTC. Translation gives CASSLDRGDYGYTF. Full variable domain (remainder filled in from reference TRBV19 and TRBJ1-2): DGGITQSPKYLFRKEGQNVTLSCEQNLNHDAMYWYRQDPGQGLRLIYYSQIVNDFQKGDIAEGYSVSREKKESFPLTVTSAQKNPTAFYLCASSLDRGDYGYTFGSGTRLTVV.

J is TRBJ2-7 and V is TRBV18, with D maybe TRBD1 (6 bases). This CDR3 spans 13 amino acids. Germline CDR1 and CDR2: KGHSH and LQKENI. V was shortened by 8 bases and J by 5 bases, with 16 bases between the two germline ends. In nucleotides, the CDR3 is TGTGCCAGCGGTAGCATTGGGGGCAACGAGCAGTACTTC. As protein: CASGSIGGNEQYF. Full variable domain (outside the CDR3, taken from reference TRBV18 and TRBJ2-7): NAGVMQNPRHLVRRRGQEARLRCSPMKGHSHVYWYRQLPEEGLKFMVYLQKENIIDESGMPKERFSAEFPKEGPSILRIQQVVRGDSAAYFCASGSIGGNEQYFGPGTRLTVT.

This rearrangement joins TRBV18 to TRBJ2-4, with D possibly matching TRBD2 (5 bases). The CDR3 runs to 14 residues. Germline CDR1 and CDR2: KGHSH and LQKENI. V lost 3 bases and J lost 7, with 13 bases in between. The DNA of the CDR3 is TGTGCCAGCTCACCCCCTCGGACTGGTAACATTCAGTACTTC. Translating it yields CASSPPRTGNIQYF. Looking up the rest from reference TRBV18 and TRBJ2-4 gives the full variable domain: NAGVMQNPRHLVRRRGQEARLRCSPMKGHSHVYWYRQLPEEGLKFMVYLQKENIIDESGMPKERFSAEFPKEGPSILRIQQVVRGDSAAYFCASSPPRTGNIQYFGAGTRLSVL.

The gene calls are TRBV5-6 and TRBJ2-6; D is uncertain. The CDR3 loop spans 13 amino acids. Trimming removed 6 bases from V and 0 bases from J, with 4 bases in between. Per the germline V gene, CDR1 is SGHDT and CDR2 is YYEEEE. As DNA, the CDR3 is TGTGCCAGCACCCACTCTGGGGCCAACGTCCTGACTTTC. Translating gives CASTHSGANVLTF.

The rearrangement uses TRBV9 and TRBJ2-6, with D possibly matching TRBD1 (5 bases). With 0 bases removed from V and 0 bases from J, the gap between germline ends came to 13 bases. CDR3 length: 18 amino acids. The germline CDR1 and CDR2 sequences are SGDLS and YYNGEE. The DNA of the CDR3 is TGTGCCAGCAGCGTAGACCCCGACAGATCCTCTGGGGCCAACGTCCTGACTTTC. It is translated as CASSVDPDRSSGANVLTF.